This T cell receptor (beta chain) was sequenced in a study of blood T cell dynamics during melanoma immunotherapy. Study context: Standard first-line treatment here was pembrolizumab or nivolumab plus ipilimumab in metastatic melanoma. Study-level results: It remained unknown if the driving T cell clones were melanoma-specific.

As to time point: pre-treatment baseline. Blood was drawn before treatment and at week 3 after checkpoint blockade. Prior systemic cancer therapy, immunosuppressant use and other active malignancies excluded patients. Repertoires were generated with immunoSEQ multiplex PCR, while TCRdb's copy carries only in-frame clones and drops some. The sample includes 13,000 or so clones, over 85% seen only once; the top ten take around 3.5%. The CDR3 is 13 residues long. CDR1 and CDR2 from the germline V gene are SGHAT and FQNNGV. Trimming cost V 3 bases and J 0 bases, with 2 bases left between them. Notes on this clone: The antigen is undetermined.

Here the sequenced sample was blood, taken from a patient treated with checkpoint blockade. The TCR was taken from a human donor with melanoma. The chain is built from TRBV11-2 and TRBJ1-4; D gene uncertain. The CDR3 loop is CASSFTTNEKLFF. The CDR3 DNA reads as TGTGCCAGCAGCTTTACAACTAATGAAAAACTGTTTTTT.